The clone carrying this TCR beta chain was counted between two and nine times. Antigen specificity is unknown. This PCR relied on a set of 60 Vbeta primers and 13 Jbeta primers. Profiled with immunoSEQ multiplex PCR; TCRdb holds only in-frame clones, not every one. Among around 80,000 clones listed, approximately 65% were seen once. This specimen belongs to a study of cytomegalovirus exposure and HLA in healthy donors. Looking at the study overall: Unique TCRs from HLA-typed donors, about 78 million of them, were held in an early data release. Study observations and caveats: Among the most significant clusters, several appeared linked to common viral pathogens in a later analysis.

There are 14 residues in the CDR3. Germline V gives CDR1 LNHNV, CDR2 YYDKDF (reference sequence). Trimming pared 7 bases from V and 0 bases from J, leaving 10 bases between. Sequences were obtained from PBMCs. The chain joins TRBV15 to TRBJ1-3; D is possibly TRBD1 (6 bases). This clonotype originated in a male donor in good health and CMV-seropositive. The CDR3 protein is CATTMDSSGNTIYF. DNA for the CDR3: TGTGCCACCACTATGGACAGCTCTGGAAACACCATATATTTT.